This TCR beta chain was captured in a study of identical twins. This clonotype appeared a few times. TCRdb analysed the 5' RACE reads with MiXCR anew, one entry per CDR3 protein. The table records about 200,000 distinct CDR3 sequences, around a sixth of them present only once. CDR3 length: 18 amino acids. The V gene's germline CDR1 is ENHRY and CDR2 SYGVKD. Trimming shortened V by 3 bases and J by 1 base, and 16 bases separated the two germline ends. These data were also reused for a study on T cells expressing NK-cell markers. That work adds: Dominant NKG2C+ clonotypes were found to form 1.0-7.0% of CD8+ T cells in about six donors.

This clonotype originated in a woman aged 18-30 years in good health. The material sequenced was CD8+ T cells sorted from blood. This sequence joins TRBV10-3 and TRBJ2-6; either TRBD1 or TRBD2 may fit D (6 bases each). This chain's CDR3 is CAISDFGGPGSGANVLTF. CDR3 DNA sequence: TGTGCCATCAGTGACTTCGGGGGCCCCGGATCTGGGGCCAACGTCCTGACTTTC.